This is a list of T cell receptor beta chains from one sample in a study of T-cell reconstitution after alpha-beta-depleted transplantation in children. One entry per CDR3 protein results from TCRdb running MiXCR on the PCR reads. The data contain 190,000 or so distinct CDR3 sequences, about 6% of them singletons. Source: PBMCs, taken before TCRalphabeta/CD19-depleted stem cell transplant. These receptors were taken from a girl in the first two years of life with combined immunodeficiency, due to receive a stem cell transplant. CDR3s include the opening cysteine and the closing phenylalanine or tryptophan. D genes are given only for firm matches. Size tells how often a clone was seen (once, few, many) or the class of an expanded clone, and some rows leave it out.

many . TRBJ2-2 TRBV6-5 CASSSRSNTGELFF TGTGCCAGCAGTTCCAGGTCGAACACCGGGGAGCTGTTTTTT
many TRBD1 TRBJ1-2 TRBV20-1 CSDPGGADYGYTF TGCAGTGACCCAGGGGGCGCGGACTATGGCTACACCTTC
many TRBD1 TRBJ2-7 TRBV12-3/TRBV12-4 CASSAAGTGGQKYEQYF TGTGCCAGCAGTGCGGCCGGGACAGGGGGCCAAAAATACGAGCAGTACTTC
many TRBD2 TRBJ2-4 TRBV7-8 CASSLVAGVSKNIQYF TGTGCCAGCAGCTTAGTGGCGGGAGTTTCCAAAAACATTCAGTACTTC
many . TRBJ1-1 TRBV7-9 CASSSPPPGSHTEAFF TGTGCCAGCAGCTCTCCGCCCCCCGGGAGCCACACTGAAGCTTTCTTT
. . TRBJ2-5 TRBV30 CAWSEWAGKTQYF TGTGCCTGGAGTGAATGGGCAGGAAAGACCCAGTACTTC
many TRBD1 TRBJ2-5 TRBV5-1 CASSPDRAQETQYF TGCGCCAGCAGCCCCGACAGGGCCCAAGAGACCCAGTACTTC
many . TRBJ2-2 TRBV24-1 CATSDSWVASGELFF TGTGCCACCAGTGATTCCTGGGTAGCGTCCGGGGAGCTGTTTTTT
many . TRBJ2-7 TRBV12-3/TRBV12-4 CASSSWRGLDEQYF TGTGCCAGCAGTTCCTGGCGGGGGCTGGACGAGCAGTACTTC
few . TRBJ1-1 TRBV7-9 CASSLMTKHTEAFF TGTGCCAGCAGCTTAATGACAAAACACACTGAAGCTTTCTTT
few . TRBJ1-2 TRBV6-5 CASSYDLNYGYTF TGTGCCAGCAGTTACGACCTAAACTATGGCTACACCTTC
. . TRBJ1-1 TRBV29-1 CSVEKGTDAEAFF TGCAGCGTTGAGAAGGGGACGGACGCTGAAGCTTTCTTT
many . TRBJ2-5 TRBV14 CASSHPSAQIQETQYF TGTGCCAGCAGCCACCCCAGTGCACAGATCCAAGAGACCCAGTACTTC
many . TRBJ1-1 TRBV5-6 CASSLTVPREAFF TGTGCCAGCAGCTTGACGGTTCCCAGGGAAGCTTTCTTT
. TRBD2 TRBJ2-1 TRBV7-2 CASSLGTSGSLDEQFF TGTGCCAGCAGCTTGGGGACTAGCGGGAGCCTGGATGAGCAGTTCTTC
few TRBD2 TRBJ2-7 TRBV5-1 CASSLVSSGGYEQYF TGCGCCAGCAGCTTGGTCTCTAGCGGGGGATACGAGCAGTACTTC
many . TRBJ2-7 TRBV28 CASSTAREQYF TGTGCCAGCTCCACAGCGAGGGAGCAGTACTTC
many . TRBJ2-5 TRBV12-3/TRBV12-4 CASTPGYRKETQYF TGTGCCAGCACCCCCGGGTACAGGAAAGAGACCCAGTACTTC
. . TRBJ2-1 TRBV4-3 CASSQDSGTSYNEQFF TGCGCCAGCAGCCAAGATTCGGGGACGTCCTACAATGAGCAGTTCTTC
many TRBD1 TRBJ1-4 TRBV20-1 CSARGQGGKLFF TGCAGTGCTAGAGGACAGGGCGGGAAACTGTTTTTT
many . TRBJ2-2 TRBV29-1 CSVANTGELFF TGCAGCGTGGCAAACACCGGGGAGCTGTTTTTT
few TRBD1 TRBJ2-7 TRBV14 CASSLPQGINEQYF TGTGCCAGCAGCCTCCCACAGGGGATCAACGAGCAGTACTTC
few TRBD1 TRBJ2-7 TRBV5-5 CASSVTGTPYEQYF TGTGCCAGCAGCGTGACAGGGACCCCCTACGAGCAGTACTTC
many . TRBJ2-3 TRBV4-2 CASSQDPFMQSAGTDTQYF TGTGCCAGCAGCCAAGATCCTTTTATGCAATCAGCCGGGACAGATACGCAGTATTTT
. TRBD2 TRBJ2-1 TRBV29-1 CSSFGTSGYNEQFF TGCAGCTCCTTCGGGACTAGCGGCTACAATGAGCAGTTCTTC
many TRBD2 TRBJ2-3 TRBV6-1 CASTPAGGFTDTQYF TGTGCCAGCACCCCAGCGGGGGGATTCACAGATACGCAGTATTTT
many . TRBJ2-1 TRBV9 CASGGSYNEQFF TGTGCCAGTGGGGGCTCCTACAATGAGCAGTTCTTC
many . TRBJ2-1 TRBV14 CASSQFTEPSYNEQFF TGTGCCAGCAGCCAATTCACGGAGCCCTCATACAATGAGCAGTTCTTC
many . TRBJ1-6 TRBV11-2 CASSSNLEGARNSPLHF TGTGCCAGCAGCAGTAACTTAGAGGGAGCACGGAATTCACCCCTCCACTTT
many . TRBJ2-1 TRBV29-1 CSVEEVYNEQFF TGCAGCGTTGAAGAGGTGTACAATGAGCAGTTCTTC
. . TRBJ2-2 TRBV7-6 CASSLPSNTGELFF TGTGCCAGCAGCTTACCTAGCAACACCGGGGAGCTGTTTTTT
many TRBD2 TRBJ2-1 TRBV4-3 CASSYGLAGENEQFF TGCGCCAGCAGCTACGGACTAGCGGGAGAAAATGAGCAGTTCTTC
many . TRBJ1-1 TRBV9 CASSESVNSFEAFF TGTGCCAGCAGCGAGTCTGTCAACAGCTTTGAAGCTTTCTTT
many . TRBJ2-7 TRBV7-2 CASSSAPAYEQYF TGTGCCAGCAGCTCAGCACCTGCCTACGAGCAGTACTTC
many TRBD2 TRBJ2-1 TRBV24-1 CATSDLGGRGQDEQFF TGTGCCACCAGTGATTTAGGCGGGAGGGGGCAAGATGAGCAGTTCTTC
many TRBD2 TRBJ2-1 TRBV4-3 CASSQAGTSVGEQFF TGCGCCAGCAGCCAAGCAGGGACTAGTGTAGGTGAGCAGTTCTTC
many . TRBJ1-2 TRBV9 CASSVAGGGGYGYTF TGTGCCAGCAGCGTAGCGGGGGGCGGTGGCTATGGCTACACCTTC
medium-sized TRBD2 TRBJ2-1 TRBV6-5 CASSYSLTGGWDEQFF TGTGCCAGCAGTTACTCCCTAACGGGAGGGTGGGATGAGCAGTTCTTC
many . TRBJ2-1 TRBV7-9 CASSLGFGGTSSYNEQFF TGTGCCAGCAGCTTAGGCTTCGGAGGTACGAGCTCCTACAATGAGCAGTTCTTC
many . TRBJ2-1 TRBV28 CASSLGISPPYNEQFF TGTGCCAGCAGTTTAGGGATATCCCCCCCCTACAATGAGCAGTTCTTC
few TRBD1 TRBJ1-2 TRBV28 CACQPLFLSGQGDYGYTF TGTGCCTGCCAACCTCTTTTTCTGTCGGGACAGGGGGACTATGGCTACACCTTC
many . TRBJ1-1 TRBV12-3/TRBV12-4 CASRLVGGNTEAFF TGTGCCAGCAGGCTCGTGGGGGGGAACACTGAAGCTTTCTTT
many . TRBJ2-1 TRBV12-3/TRBV12-4 CASRGGGSSIDEQFF TGTGCCAGCAGAGGAGGGGGGTCGTCTATAGATGAGCAGTTCTTC
many . TRBJ1-5 TRBV25-1 CASSEYGDQPQHF TGTGCCAGCAGTGAATATGGGGATCAGCCCCAGCATTTT
many . TRBJ1-1 TRBV7-6 CASSLEEGGGLIIYF TGTGCCAGCAGCTTAGAAGAGGGGGGAGGACTGATCATTTATTTT
many . TRBJ1-1 TRBV28 CASSSRIWGLGTEAFF TGTGCCAGCAGTTCGCGAATTTGGGGCCTGGGGACTGAAGCTTTCTTT
many . TRBJ1-5 TRBV4-1 CASSQWGESSNQPQHF TGCGCCAGCAGCCAATGGGGGGAGAGCAGCAATCAGCCCCAGCATTTT
many . TRBJ1-6 TRBV12-3/TRBV12-4 CASNYGNGILHF TGTGCCAGCAATTACGGGAATGGGATCCTCCACTTT
many . TRBJ2-3 TRBV11-3 CASSPRGASTDTQYF TGTGCCAGCAGCCCCCGGGGGGCTAGCACAGATACGCAGTATTTT
many . TRBJ2-1 TRBV3-1 CASSPLWGWSYNEQFF TGTGCCAGCAGCCCTCTTTGGGGTTGGTCCTACAATGAGCAGTTCTTC